This is a list of T cell receptor beta chains from one sample in a study of early T cells in non-severe SARS-CoV-2 infection. Using its own MiXCR run on the 5' RACE reads, TCRdb lists one record per CDR3 protein. Of some 71,000 distinct CDR3 sequences in the sample, around 10% were seen once. The material sequenced was whole blood, taken at baseline. The receptors were sampled from an adult who was a healthcare worker with PCR-confirmed SARS-CoV-2 infection or an uninfected control (not recorded which). Both conserved end residues are part of each CDR3. D genes are given only for firm matches. Clone size is not always given. Where it is, it says once, few, many or a class for expanded clones.

v_call	d_call	j_call	clone_size	cdr3_aa	cdr3_nt
TRBV7-8	NA	TRBJ2-7	NA	CASSHRGDSIYEQYF	TGTGCCAGCAGCCACCGAGGGGACTCGATCTACGAGCAGTACTTC
TRBV12-3/TRBV12-4	NA	TRBJ2-7	NA	CASSSDRDRSYEQYF	TGTGCCAGCAGTTCCGACCGGGACCGCTCCTACGAGCAGTACTTC
TRBV7-9	TRBD1	TRBJ1-6	many	CASSLGQGHSPLHF	TGTGCCAGCAGCTTGGGACAGGGGCATTCACCCCTCCACTTT
TRBV24-1	NA	TRBJ2-2	few	CATSDSLGPTGELFF	TGTGCCACCAGTGATTCGTTAGGCCCCACCGGGGAGCTGTTTTTT
TRBV6-1	TRBD1	TRBJ1-6	few	CASSPGTGAYSPLHF	TGTGCCAGCAGTCCAGGGACAGGGGCCTATTCACCCCTCCACTTT
TRBV19	NA	TRBJ1-4	few	CASSIWGTNEKLFF	TGTGCCAGTAGTATTTGGGGAACTAATGAAAAACTGTTTTTT
TRBV5-6	NA	TRBJ1-5	few	CASSSQGRNQPQHF	TGTGCCAGCAGCTCTCAGGGGAGAAATCAGCCCCAGCATTTT
TRBV28	TRBD1	TRBJ1-6	NA	CASRQTTGGRNSPLHF	TGTGCCAGCAGACAAACTACAGGGGGCCGCAATTCACCCCTCCACTTT
TRBV12-3/TRBV12-4	TRBD2	TRBJ2-5	many	CASSQGLADQETQYF	TGTGCCAGCAGCCAGGGACTAGCCGATCAAGAGACCCAGTACTTC
TRBV20-1	NA	TRBJ2-3	NA	CSARVGAVDTQYF	TGCAGTGCCAGGGTGGGGGCAGTAGATACGCAGTATTTT
TRBV6-5	NA	TRBJ2-7	many	CASSYSKVSYEQYF	TGTGCCAGCAGTTACTCGAAGGTCTCCTACGAGCAGTACTTC
TRBV7-9	TRBD2	TRBJ2-5	NA	CASSWTSGMHQETQYF	TGTGCCAGCAGCTGGACTAGCGGGATGCACCAAGAGACCCAGTACTTC
TRBV5-4	TRBD2	TRBJ2-7	many	CASSLELAGGEQYF	TGTGCCAGCAGCTTGGAACTAGCGGGAGGCGAGCAGTACTTC
TRBV5-1	TRBD2	TRBJ2-2	few	CASSLAATNTGELFF	TGCGCCAGCAGCCTAGCGGCAACGAACACCGGGGAGCTGTTTTTT
TRBV3-1	NA	TRBJ1-5	many	CASSPLRAASPQHF	TGTGCCAGCAGCCCCCTAAGGGCCGCCAGTCCCCAGCATTTT
TRBV7-9	NA	TRBJ2-1	few	CASSLPGSGSYNEQFF	TGTGCCAGCAGCTTACCAGGATCCGGCTCCTACAATGAGCAGTTCTTC
TRBV6-6	NA	TRBJ1-4	NA	CASSYSGGRGEKLFF	TGTGCCAGCAGTTACTCGGGCGGGAGAGGTGAAAAACTGTTTTTT
TRBV24-1	TRBD1	TRBJ2-1	many	CATSDFTGGYNEQFF	TGTGCCACCAGTGATTTTACAGGGGGCTACAATGAGCAGTTCTTC
TRBV5-8	NA	TRBJ2-4	many	CASREKEYF	TGTGCCAGCAGGGAGAAGGAGTACTTC
TRBV7-9	NA	TRBJ2-1	many	CASSSHRKTNNEQFF	TGTGCCAGCAGCTCCCACCGAAAAACTAACAATGAGCAGTTCTTC
TRBV20-1	NA	TRBJ2-7	few	CSARDADGSYEQYF	TGCAGTGCTAGAGATGCTGACGGATCCTACGAGCAGTACTTC
TRBV6-2/TRBV6-3	NA	TRBJ1-2	few	CASSYSGQRPTDSYGYTF	TGTGCCAGCAGTTACTCTGGACAGAGGCCAACCGACTCCTATGGCTACACCTTC
TRBV19	NA	TRBJ1-1	many	CASSRQLNTEAFF	TGTGCCAGTAGTCGGCAGTTGAACACTGAAGCTTTCTTT
TRBV28	NA	TRBJ2-7	many	CASSVSLREQYF	TGTGCCAGCAGTGTCAGTTTGCGTGAGCAGTACTTC
TRBV7-3	TRBD2	TRBJ2-3	few	CASSFGAGVTDTQYF	TGTGCCAGCAGCTTTGGGGCGGGAGTCACAGATACGCAGTATTTT
TRBV27	NA	TRBJ1-2	few	CATQDSVYGYTF	TGTGCCACCCAGGACAGCGTCTATGGCTACACCTTC
TRBV7-9	NA	TRBJ1-4	few	CASTRGEIEKLFF	TGTGCCAGTACCAGGGGTGAGATTGAAAAACTGTTTTTT
TRBV6-2/TRBV6-3	NA	TRBJ2-1	NA	CASRRVTSYNEQFF	TGTGCCAGCAGGAGGGTTACTTCCTACAATGAGCAGTTCTTC